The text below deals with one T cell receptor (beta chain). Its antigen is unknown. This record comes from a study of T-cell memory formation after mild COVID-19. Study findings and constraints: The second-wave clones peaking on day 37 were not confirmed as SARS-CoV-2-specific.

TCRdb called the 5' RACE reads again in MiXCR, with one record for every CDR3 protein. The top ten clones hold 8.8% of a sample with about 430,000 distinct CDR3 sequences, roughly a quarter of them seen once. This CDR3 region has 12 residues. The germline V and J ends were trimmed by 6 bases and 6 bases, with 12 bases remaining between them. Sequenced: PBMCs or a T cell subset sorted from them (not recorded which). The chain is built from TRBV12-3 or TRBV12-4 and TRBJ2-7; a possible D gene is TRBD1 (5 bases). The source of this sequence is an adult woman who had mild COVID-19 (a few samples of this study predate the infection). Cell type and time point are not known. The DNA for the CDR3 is TGTGCCAGCAGGTTTTTAAGGGGCGAGCAGTACTTC. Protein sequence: CASRFLRGEQYF.